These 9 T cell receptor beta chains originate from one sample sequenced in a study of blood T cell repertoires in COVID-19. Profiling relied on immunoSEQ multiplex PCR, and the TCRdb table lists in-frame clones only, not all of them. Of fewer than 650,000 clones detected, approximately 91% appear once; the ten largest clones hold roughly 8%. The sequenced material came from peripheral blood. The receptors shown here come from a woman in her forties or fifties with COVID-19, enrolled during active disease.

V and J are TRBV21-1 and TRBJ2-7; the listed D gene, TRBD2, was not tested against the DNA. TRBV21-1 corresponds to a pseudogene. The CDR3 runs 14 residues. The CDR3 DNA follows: TGTGCCGCGGGCCACTCCTCAAAGTCGGGCGAGCAGTACTTC. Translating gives CAAGHSSKSGEQYF.

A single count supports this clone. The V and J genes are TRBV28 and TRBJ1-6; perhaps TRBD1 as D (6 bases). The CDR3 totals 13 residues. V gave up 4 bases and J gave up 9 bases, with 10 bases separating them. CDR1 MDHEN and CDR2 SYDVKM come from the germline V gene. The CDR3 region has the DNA TGTGCCAGCAGTTCAGGGGAGCGTTCACCCCTCCACTTT. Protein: CASSSGERSPLHF.

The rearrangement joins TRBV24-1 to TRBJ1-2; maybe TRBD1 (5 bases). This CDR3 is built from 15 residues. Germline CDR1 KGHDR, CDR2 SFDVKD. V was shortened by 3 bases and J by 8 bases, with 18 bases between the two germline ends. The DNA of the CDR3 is TGTGCCACCAGTGATGCTACAGGCCCTATGAACGGCTACACCTTC. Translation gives CATSDATGPMNGYTF.

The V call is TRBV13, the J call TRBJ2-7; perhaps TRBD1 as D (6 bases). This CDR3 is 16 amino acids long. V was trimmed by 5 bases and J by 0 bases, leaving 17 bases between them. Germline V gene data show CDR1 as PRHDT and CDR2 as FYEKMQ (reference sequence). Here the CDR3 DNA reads TGTGCCAGCAGCCCAGGGGATCCTCGGAGCTCCTACGAGCAGTACTTC. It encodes CASSPGDPRSSYEQYF.

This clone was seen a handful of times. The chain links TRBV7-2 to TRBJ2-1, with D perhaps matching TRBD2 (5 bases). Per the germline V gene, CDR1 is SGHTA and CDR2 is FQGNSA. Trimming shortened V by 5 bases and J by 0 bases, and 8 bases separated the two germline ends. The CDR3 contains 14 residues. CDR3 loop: CASSTGSSYNEQFF. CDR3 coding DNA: TGTGCCAGCAGCACGGGGAGCTCCTACAATGAGCAGTTCTTC.

CDR3 loop: CASSSIDGGYGYTF. For the CDR3, the DNA is TGTGCCAGCAGCTCGATTGACGGGGGCTATGGCTACACCTTC. V and J are TRBV5-6 and TRBJ1-2; tentative D call: TRBD1 (5 bases). This CDR3 spans 14 amino acids. The germline gives CDR1 SGHDT, CDR2 YYEEEE. With 3 bases removed from V and 4 bases from J, the gap between germline ends came to 13 bases.

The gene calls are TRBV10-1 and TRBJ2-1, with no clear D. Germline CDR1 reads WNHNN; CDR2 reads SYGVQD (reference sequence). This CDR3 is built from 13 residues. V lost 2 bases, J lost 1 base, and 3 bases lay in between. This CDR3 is CASSEHSYNEQFF. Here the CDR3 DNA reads TGCGCCAGCAGTGAGCATTCCTACAATGAGCAGTTCTTC.

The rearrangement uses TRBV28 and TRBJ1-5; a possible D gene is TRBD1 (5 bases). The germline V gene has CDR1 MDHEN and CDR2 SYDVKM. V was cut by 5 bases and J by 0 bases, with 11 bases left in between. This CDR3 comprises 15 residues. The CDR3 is CASSQTENSNQPQHF. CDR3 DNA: TGTGCCAGCAGTCAGACAGAGAATAGCAATCAGCCCCAGCATTTT.

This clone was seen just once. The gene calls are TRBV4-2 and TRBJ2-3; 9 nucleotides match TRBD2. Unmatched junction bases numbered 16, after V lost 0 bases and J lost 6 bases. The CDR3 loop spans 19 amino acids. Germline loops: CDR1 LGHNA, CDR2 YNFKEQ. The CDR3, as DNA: TGTGCCAGCAGCCAAGAACGTCCGTTATTAGCGGGGGTTCTGGATACGCAGTATTTT. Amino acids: CASSQERPLLAGVLDTQYF.